This T cell receptor (beta chain) stems from a study of preoperative IRX-2 immunotherapy in early breast cancer. Indicated treatment: preoperative locoregional IRX-2 cytokine immunotherapy. Patients received preoperative, locoregional IRX-2 cytokine immunotherapy in a phase Ib study. Per the germline V gene, CDR1 is GTSNPN and CDR2 is SVGIG (reference sequence). V lost 8 bases and J lost 9, with 17 bases in between. This CDR3 is built from 13 residues. Sequencing was performed with immunoSEQ multiplex PCR; in TCRdb, only in-frame clones are kept and a portion is missing. The sample holds over 55,000 clones, approximately 93% seen once.

The rearrangement uses TRBV30 and TRBJ1-6, with D possibly TRBD1 on 5 matching bases. The biological material was taken from a patient treated with IRX-2 immunotherapy. This receptor was identified in a human donor with breast cancer. The CDR3 nucleotides are TGTGCCACCAGAGGCAGGGAGAGTTCACCCCTCCACTTT. Encoded protein: CATRGRESSPLHF.